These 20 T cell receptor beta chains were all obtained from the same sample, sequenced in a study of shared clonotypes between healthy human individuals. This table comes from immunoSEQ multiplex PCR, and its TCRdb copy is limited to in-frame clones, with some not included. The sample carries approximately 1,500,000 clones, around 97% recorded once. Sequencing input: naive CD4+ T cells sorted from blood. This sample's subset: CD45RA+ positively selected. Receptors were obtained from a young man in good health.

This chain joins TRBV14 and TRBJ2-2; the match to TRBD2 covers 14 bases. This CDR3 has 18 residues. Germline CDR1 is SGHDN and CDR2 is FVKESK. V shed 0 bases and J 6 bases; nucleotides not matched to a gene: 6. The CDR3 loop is CASSQELGLAGVAGELFF. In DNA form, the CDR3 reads TGTGCCAGCAGCCAAGAACTGGGACTAGCGGGAGTGGCCGGGGAGCTGTTTTTT.

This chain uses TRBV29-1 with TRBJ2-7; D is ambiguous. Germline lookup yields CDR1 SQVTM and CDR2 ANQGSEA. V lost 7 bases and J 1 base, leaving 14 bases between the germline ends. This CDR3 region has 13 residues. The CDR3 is CSAVTGNSYEQYF. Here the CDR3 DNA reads TGCAGCGCCGTGACCGGCAATTCCTACGAGCAGTACTTC.

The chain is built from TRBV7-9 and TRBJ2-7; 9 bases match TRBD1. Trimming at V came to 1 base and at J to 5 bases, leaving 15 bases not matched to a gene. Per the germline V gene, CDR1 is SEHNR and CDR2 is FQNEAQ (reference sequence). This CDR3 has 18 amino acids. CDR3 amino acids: CASSLGGQGPDITHEQYF. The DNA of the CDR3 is TGTGCCAGCAGCTTAGGGGGACAGGGCCCAGACATTACGCACGAGCAGTACTTC.

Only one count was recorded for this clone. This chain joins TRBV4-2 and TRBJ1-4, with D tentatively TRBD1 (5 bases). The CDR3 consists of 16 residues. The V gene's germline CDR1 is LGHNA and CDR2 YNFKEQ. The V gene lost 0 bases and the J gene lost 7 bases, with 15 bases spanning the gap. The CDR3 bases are TGTGCCAGCAGCCAAGAGGATGGGACGGGGGGTGAAAAACTGTTTTTT. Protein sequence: CASSQEDGTGGEKLFF.

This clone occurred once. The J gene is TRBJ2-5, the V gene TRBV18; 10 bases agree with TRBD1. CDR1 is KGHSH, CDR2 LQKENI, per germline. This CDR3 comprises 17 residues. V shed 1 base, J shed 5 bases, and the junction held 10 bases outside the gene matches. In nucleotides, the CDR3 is TGTGCCAGCTCACCACTGACCGGGACAGGGGTGAGGGAGACCCAGTACTTC. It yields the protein CASSPLTGTGVRETQYF.

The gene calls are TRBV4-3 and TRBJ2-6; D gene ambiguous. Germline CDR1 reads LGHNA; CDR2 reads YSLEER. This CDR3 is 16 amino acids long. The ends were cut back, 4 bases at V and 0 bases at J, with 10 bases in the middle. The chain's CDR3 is CASSLNGNSGANVLTF. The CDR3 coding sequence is TGCGCCAGCAGCCTCAACGGAAACTCTGGGGCCAACGTCCTGACTTTC.

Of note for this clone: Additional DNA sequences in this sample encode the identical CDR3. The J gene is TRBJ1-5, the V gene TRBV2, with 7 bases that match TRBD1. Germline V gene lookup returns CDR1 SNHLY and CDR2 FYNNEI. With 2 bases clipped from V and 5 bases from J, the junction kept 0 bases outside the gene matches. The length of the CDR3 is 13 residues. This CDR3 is CASSEQGDQPQHF. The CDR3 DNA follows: TGTGCCAGCAGTGAACAGGGGGATCAGCCCCAGCATTTT.

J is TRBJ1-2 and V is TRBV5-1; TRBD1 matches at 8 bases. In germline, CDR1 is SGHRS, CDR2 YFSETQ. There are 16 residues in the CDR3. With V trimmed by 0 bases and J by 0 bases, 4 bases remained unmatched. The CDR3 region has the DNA TGCGCCAGCAGCTTGGTTCAGGGGGCGCCTAACTATGGCTACACCTTC. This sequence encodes CASSLVQGAPNYGYTF.

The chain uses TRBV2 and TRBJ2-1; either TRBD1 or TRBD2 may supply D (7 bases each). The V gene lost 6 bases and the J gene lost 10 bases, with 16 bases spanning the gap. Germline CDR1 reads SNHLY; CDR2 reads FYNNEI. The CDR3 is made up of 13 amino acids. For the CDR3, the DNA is TGTGCCAGCAGGGGCGGGAGCAGGGGGGAGCAGTTCTTC. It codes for CASRGGSRGEQFF.

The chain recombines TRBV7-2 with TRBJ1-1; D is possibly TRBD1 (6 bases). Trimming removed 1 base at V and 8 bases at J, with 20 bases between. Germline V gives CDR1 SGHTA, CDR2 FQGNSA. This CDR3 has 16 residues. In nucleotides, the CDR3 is TGTGCCAGCAGCTTAGGTGCCACTAGGGGGGACCTCGAAGCTTTCTTT. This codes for CASSLGATRGDLEAFF.

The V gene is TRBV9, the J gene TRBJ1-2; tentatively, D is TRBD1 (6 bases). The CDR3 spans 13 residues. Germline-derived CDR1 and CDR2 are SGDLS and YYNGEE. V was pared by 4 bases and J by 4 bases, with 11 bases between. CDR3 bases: TGTGCCAGCAGCCGAGCAGGGGCCTATGGCTACACCTTC. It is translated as CASSRAGAYGYTF.

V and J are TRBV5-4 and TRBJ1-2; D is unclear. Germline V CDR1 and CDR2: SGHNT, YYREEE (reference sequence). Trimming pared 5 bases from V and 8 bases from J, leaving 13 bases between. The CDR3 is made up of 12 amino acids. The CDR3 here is CASREKGAGYTF. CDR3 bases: TGTGCCAGCAGGGAAAAGGGTGCCGGCTACACCTTC.

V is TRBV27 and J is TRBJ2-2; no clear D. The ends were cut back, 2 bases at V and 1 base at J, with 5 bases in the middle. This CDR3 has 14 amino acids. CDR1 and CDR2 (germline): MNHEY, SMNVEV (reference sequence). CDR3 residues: CASSLNRNTGELFF. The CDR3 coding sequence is TGTGCCAGCAGTTTAAATCGGAACACCGGGGAGCTGTTTTTT.

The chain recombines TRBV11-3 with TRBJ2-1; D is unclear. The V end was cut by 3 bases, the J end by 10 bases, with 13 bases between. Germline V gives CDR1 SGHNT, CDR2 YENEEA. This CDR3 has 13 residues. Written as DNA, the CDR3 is TGTGCCAGCAGCTTTCACGCGTCCAACGAGCAGTTCTTC. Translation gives CASSFHASNEQFF.

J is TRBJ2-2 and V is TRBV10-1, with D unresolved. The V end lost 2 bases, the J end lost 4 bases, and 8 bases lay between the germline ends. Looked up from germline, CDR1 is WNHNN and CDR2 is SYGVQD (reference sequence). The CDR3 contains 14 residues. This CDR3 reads CASSEEVPTGELFF. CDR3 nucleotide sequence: TGCGCCAGCAGTGAGGAGGTACCCACCGGGGAGCTGTTTTTT.

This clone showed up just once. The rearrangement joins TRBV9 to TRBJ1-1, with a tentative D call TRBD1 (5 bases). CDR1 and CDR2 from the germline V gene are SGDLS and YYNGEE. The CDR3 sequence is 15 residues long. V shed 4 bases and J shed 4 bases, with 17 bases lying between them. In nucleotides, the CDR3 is TGTGCCAGCAGCCCGAGATCAGGGTTAACCACTGAAGCTTTCTTT. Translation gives CASSPRSGLTTEAFF.

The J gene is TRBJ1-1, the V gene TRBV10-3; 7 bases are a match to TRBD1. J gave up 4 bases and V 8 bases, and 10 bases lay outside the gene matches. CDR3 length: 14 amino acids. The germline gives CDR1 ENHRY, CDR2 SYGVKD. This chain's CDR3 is CAIATTGVGTEAFF. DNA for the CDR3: TGTGCCATCGCTACTACAGGGGTAGGCACTGAAGCTTTCTTT.

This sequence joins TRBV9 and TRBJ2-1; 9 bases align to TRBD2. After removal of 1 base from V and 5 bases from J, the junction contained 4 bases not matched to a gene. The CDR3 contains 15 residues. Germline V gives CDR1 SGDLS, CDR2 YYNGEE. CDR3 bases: TGTGCCAGCAGCGTACAGGCTAGCGGGAACAATGAGCAGTTCTTC. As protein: CASSVQASGNNEQFF.

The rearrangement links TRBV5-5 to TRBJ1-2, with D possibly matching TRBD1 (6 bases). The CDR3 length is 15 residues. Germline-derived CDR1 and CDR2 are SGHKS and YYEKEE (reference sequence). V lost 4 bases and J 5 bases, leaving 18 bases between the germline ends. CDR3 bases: TGTGCCAGCAGCCCGAACAAGGACAGCTGGTATGGCTACACCTTC. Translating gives CASSPNKDSWYGYTF.

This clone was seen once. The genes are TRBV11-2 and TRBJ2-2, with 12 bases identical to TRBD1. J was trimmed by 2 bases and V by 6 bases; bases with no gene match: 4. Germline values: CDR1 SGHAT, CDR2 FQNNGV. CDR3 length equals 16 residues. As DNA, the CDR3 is TGTGCCAGCAGTAAGGGACAGGGGGCAAACACCGGGGAGCTGTTTTTT. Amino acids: CASSKGQGANTGELFF.